Shown below are 17 T cell receptor beta chains from a single sample sequenced in a study of T cells in Graves' hyperthyroidism and ophthalmopathy. Amplified regions were TCR beta CDR3 sequences from RNA transcripts. RT-PCR in the first round (using the HTBI primer set) targeted the TCR CDR3. From the multiplex PCR reads, TCRdb called clonotypes with MiXCR, one entry per CDR3 protein. The table has about 560,000 distinct CDR3 sequences, roughly 17% seen once; the top ten hold 18%. Sequenced: blood. These receptors were collected from a woman aged 18-29 years with Graves' hyperthyroidism.

This rearrangement joins TRBV6-1 to TRBJ2-3; 8 positions match TRBD2. Per germline, CDR1 MNHNS and CDR2 SASEGT. Unmatched junction bases numbered 6, after V lost 3 bases and J lost 4 bases. The CDR3 covers 15 residues. Here the CDR3 reads CASSDSSGGPDTQYF. The DNA of the CDR3 is TGTGCCAGCAGTGACTCCTCGGGAGGGCCAGATACGCAGTATTTT.

This clonotype has just a few counts. This chain links TRBV6-1 with TRBJ1-3; D is unresolved. V was pared by 6 bases and J by 0 bases, with 12 bases between. This CDR3 spans 15 amino acids. From germline, CDR1 is MNHNS and CDR2 SASEGT. CDR3 DNA: TGTGCCAGCAGCCTGGACCGAAACTCTGGAAACACCATATATTTT. Residues: CASSLDRNSGNTIYF.

This clonotype came up a few times. The chain recombines TRBV6-2 or TRBV6-3 with TRBJ1-5; D ambiguous. CDR3 length: 19 residues. Germline V CDR1 and CDR2: MNHEY, SVGEGT. V was cut by 2 bases and J by 1 base, with 21 bases left in between. CDR3 coding DNA: TGTGCCAGCAGTTACCGACTTCGGGGAGGAGGGCGGAGCAATCAGCCCCAGCATTTT. Encoded protein: CASSYRLRGGGRSNQPQHF.

This clonotype has more than one count but fewer than ten. The chain couples TRBV12-3 or TRBV12-4 to TRBJ1-1; no firm D call. Trimming pared 7 bases from V and 6 bases from J, leaving 9 bases between. The CDR3 has 11 amino acids. This CDR3 reads CASNYGPEAFF. The CDR3 DNA follows: TGTGCCAGCAATTACGGACCTGAAGCTTTCTTT.

This clonotype was counted ten times or more. The J gene is TRBJ2-7, the V gene TRBV6-1; TRBD2 matches 7 bases. Germline V CDR1 and CDR2: MNHNS, SASEGT. J was trimmed by 2 bases and V by 7 bases; bases with no gene match: 2. The CDR3 is 12 amino acids. This CDR3 reads CASKAGAYEQYF. The DNA of the CDR3 is TGTGCCAGCAAGGCGGGGGCCTACGAGCAGTACTTC.

The sample holds many counts of this clonotype. The V gene is TRBV24-1, the J gene TRBJ2-7; D is undetermined. CDR1 is KGHDR and CDR2 is SFDVKD in the germline V gene. The CDR3 has 14 residues. V shed 2 bases and J shed 2 bases, with 9 bases lying between them. CDR3 sequence: CATSDSSATYEQYF. The DNA for the CDR3 is TGTGCCACCAGTGATTCCTCCGCGACCTACGAGCAGTACTTC.

This clonotype was observed at least ten times. The rearrangement uses TRBV24-1 and TRBJ2-3; D not certain. The CDR3 is 14 amino acids. Germline CDR1 is KGHDR and CDR2 is SFDVKD. Trimming pared 7 bases from V and 3 bases from J, leaving 13 bases between. The CDR3 here is CATSPALGTDTQYF. DNA of the CDR3: TGTGCCACCAGCCCGGCTTTGGGAACAGATACGCAGTATTTT.

This clonotype has ten or more counts. The V call is TRBV5-1, the J call TRBJ2-7; D not resolved. From germline, CDR1 is SGHRS and CDR2 YFSETQ. Deletions cut 0 bases from V and 5 bases from J, with 15 bases between. This CDR3 is built from 15 residues. CDR3 DNA: TGCGCCAGCAGCTTGGCCTTGTTCCTCCTTGACGAGCAGTACTTC. Protein sequence: CASSLALFLLDEQYF. The full variable domain, completed using reference TRBV5-1 and TRBJ2-7, is KAGVTQTPRYLIKTRGQQVTLSCSPISGHRSVSWYQQTPGQGLQFLFEYFSETQRNKGNFPGRFSGRQFSNSRSEMNVSTLELGDSALYLCASSLALFLLDEQYFGPGTRLTVT.

The genes are TRBV5-1 and TRBJ2-1; D is undetermined. Germline assignment: CDR1 SGHRS and CDR2 YFSETQ. The CDR3 covers 14 residues. The V and J ends lost 5 bases and 0 bases respectively, with 9 bases between them. The CDR3 DNA reads TGCGCCAGCAGGCTCTTAACCTCCTACAATGAGCAGTTCTTC. It yields the protein CASRLLTSYNEQFF.

The CDR3 bases are TGTGCCAGCAGCTTTGGACAGGGAAACACCATATATTTT. This gives the protein CASSFGQGNTIYF. The rearrangement links TRBV7-2 to TRBJ1-3, with D possibly TRBD1 on 6 matching bases. V was trimmed by 3 bases and J by 4 bases, leaving 7 bases between them. Germline V lookup: CDR1 SGHTA, CDR2 FQGNSA. The CDR3 has 13 amino acids.

On this clonotype: This sequence may be a read error, since a much larger clone differs from it by one base. The J gene is TRBJ2-7, the V gene TRBV6-1; 7 bases line up with TRBD2. This CDR3 has 14 amino acids. The germline gives CDR1 MNHNS, CDR2 SASEGT. With V trimmed by 4 bases and J by 4 bases, 7 bases remained unmatched. In nucleotides, the CDR3 is TGTGCCAGCAGTGCGGAAGCGGGATATTACGAGCAGTACTTC. Residues: CASSAEAGYYEQYF.

In its sample, this clonotype was seen many times. The chain is built from TRBV13 and TRBJ2-7, with 8 nucleotides matching TRBD1. This CDR3 region has 15 residues. V was clipped by 5 bases and J by 2 bases; unmatched bases: 8. Germline V CDR1 and CDR2: PRHDT, FYEKMQ (reference sequence). In DNA, the CDR3 is TGTGCCAGCAGCACCCGGACAGGGATCGCCTACGAGCAGTACTTC. It yields the protein CASSTRTGIAYEQYF.

This clonotype was counted between two and nine times. A much bigger clone sits one base away, suggesting this may be a read error. The chain couples TRBV5-1 to TRBJ2-1, with a weak D call TRBD1 (8 bases). Per germline, CDR1 SGHRS and CDR2 YFSETQ. There are 14 residues in the CDR3. The CDR3 nucleotides read TGCGCCAGCAGCTTGTTACAGGGGGGGGATGAGCAGCTCTTC. Amino acids: CASSLLQGGDEQLF.

This clonotype was recorded only once. The chain carries TRBV20-1 and TRBJ1-5; D is ambiguous. The CDR3 spans 13 residues. V lost 2 bases and J 6 bases, leaving 11 bases between the germline ends. Germline lookup yields CDR1 DFQATT and CDR2 SNEGSKA (reference sequence). The DNA for the CDR3 is TGCAGTGCTAGAATCGAAGGAAGTCAGCCCCAGCATTTT. Protein: CSARIEGSQPQHF.

Many counts were recorded for this clonotype. The chain recombines TRBV6-6 with TRBJ2-7; 8 bases are shared with TRBD2. Germline lookup yields CDR1 MNHNY and CDR2 SVGAGI (reference sequence). V lost 0 bases, J lost 2 bases, and 6 bases stayed unmatched. This CDR3 comprises 16 residues. For the CDR3, the DNA is TGTGCCAGCAGTTACTCGAAACTAGCGGCCGCCTACGAGCAGTACTTC. Its translation is CASSYSKLAAAYEQYF.

This clonotype was seen repeatedly, ten times or more. The rearrangement joins TRBV20-1 to TRBJ2-3, with D possibly being TRBD1 or TRBD2 (5 bases each). This CDR3 spans 16 amino acids. V lost 2 bases, J lost 2 bases, and 17 bases lay in between. CDR1 DFQATT and CDR2 SNEGSKA come from the germline V gene (reference sequence). This CDR3 is CSARLPFGGVTDTQYF. CDR3 nucleotides: TGCAGTGCTAGACTCCCCTTTGGGGGAGTCACAGATACGCAGTATTTT.

This chain uses TRBV6-5 with TRBJ2-3, with D uncertain. CDR1 and CDR2 from the germline V gene are MNHEY and SVGAGI. The CDR3 totals 15 residues. V was trimmed by 4 bases and J by 0 bases, leaving 11 bases between them. The CDR3 DNA follows: TGTGCCAGCAGTTGGTTGACTGGCAGCACAGATACGCAGTATTTT. Translated: CASSWLTGSTDTQYF.